The sequence of this T cell receptor beta chain was determined in a study of T and B cells in COVID-19 patients. Background on the study: Of over 19 active-infection patients, under 15 were critically ill with mechanical ventilation or extracorporeal membrane oxygenation. Study conclusions and caveats: Patients with COVID-19 reportedly showed strongly skewed T cell receptor beta variable and joining gene usage. Early severe-case samples and blood from mildly ill patients during symptoms were in short supply. Active COVID-19 showed highly clonal TRB repertoires; recovery showed diversity and richness above healthy donors.

The CDR3 is 13 amino acids. In germline, CDR1 is LNHNV, CDR2 YYDKDF (reference sequence). V dropped 2 bases and J dropped 0 bases, with 4 bases sitting between them. Multiplex PCR with BIOMED2 TRB-A/B primer pools amplified TRB rearrangements. Each CDR3 protein gets one entry after TCRdb re-called the multiplex PCR reads with MiXCR. The sample includes about 15,000 distinct CDR3 sequences, roughly 28% of them seen just once. Each TRB amplification used about 220-500 ng of genomic DNA from blood. Concerning this clonotype itself: Antigen unknown. A much larger clone is a single base away; this may be a read error.

The V and J genes are TRBV15 and TRBJ1-1; D ambiguous. The source is a human donor who had recovered from COVID-19. Sequenced sample: blood. The CDR3 DNA reads TGTGCCACCAGCAGACAGATGAACACTGAAGCTTTCTTT. Translation: CATSRQMNTEAFF.